The rows below give T cell receptor beta chains drawn from one sample of a study of CD8+ T cells in alopecia areata. Here immunoSEQ multiplex PCR was the method, and the copy in TCRdb shows in-frame clones only, minus some. The table lists 200,000 to 250,000 clones, under 75% of them singletons. This material consisted of CD4+ T cells sorted from blood, taken at week 4, from a patient treated with tofacitinib. The receptor source for this set is a human donor with alopecia areata. CDR3s include the opening cysteine and the closing phenylalanine or tryptophan. The order of the fields is V gene, J gene, D gene, clone size, CDR3 DNA, CDR3 protein. The D gene is left open where the match is weak. Clone size is shown for a subset of rows, as once, few, many or a class of expanded clone.

TRBV20-1	TRBJ1-2	NA	few	TGCAGTGCCACATCGGACTGGGGCTACACCTTC	CSATSDWGYTF
TRBV11-1	TRBJ2-7	NA	NA	TGTGCCAGCAGCCGAAGTACAGGAACCACCTACGAGCAGTACTTC	CASSRSTGTTYEQYF
TRBV7-2	TRBJ1-1	NA	NA	TGTGCCAGCAGTTTTGAGTGGGGACGAGCTTTCTTT	CASSFEWGRAFF
TRBV27	TRBJ2-2	NA	NA	TGTGCCAGCAGTTTCCGTCGAACGGACACCGGGGAGCTGTTTTTT	CASSFRRTDTGELFF
TRBV29-1	TRBJ2-7	NA	NA	TGCAGCGTCAGGGATACTCCCTCCGAGCAGTACTTC	CSVRDTPSEQYF
TRBV29-1	TRBJ1-1	NA	once	TGCAGCGCCGTGTCGTTCGTGGAGAGCACTGAAGCTTTCTTT	CSAVSFVESTEAFF
TRBV7-2	TRBJ2-7	TRBD2	NA	TGTGCCAGCAGCCGACTAGCGTCCTACGAGCAGTACTTC	CASSRLASYEQYF
TRBV10-3	TRBJ1-2	NA	few	TGTGCCATCAGTGAAGGAGGGAACGGCTACACCTTC	CAISEGGNGYTF
TRBV4-3	TRBJ1-6	NA	NA	TGCGCCAGCAGCCAAGATCTAGGGGGAACAGGCGATAATTCACCCCTCCACTTT	CASSQDLGGTGDNSPLHF
TRBV6-5	TRBJ1-2	NA	few	TGTGCCAGCAGTTACGGGGCGGCGAGGGGTGGCTACACCTTC	CASSYGAARGGYTF
TRBV29-1	TRBJ2-7	NA	NA	TGCAGCGTTGTAAGCGTCTACCCCTTTTACGAGCAGTACTTC	CSVVSVYPFYEQYF
TRBV4-3	TRBJ1-2	NA	NA	TGCGCCAGCAGCCAAGAACCAGGGTTCTATGGCTACACCTTC	CASSQEPGFYGYTF
TRBV7-8	TRBJ1-5	NA	few	TGTGCCAGCAGCTTAGCGCGGTCCTCAATCCAGCCCCAGCATTTT	CASSLARSSIQPQHF
TRBV28	TRBJ1-1	NA	NA	TGTGCCAGCAGTTTAAGGGGAATCGACACTGAAGCTTTCTTT	CASSLRGIDTEAFF
TRBV29-1	TRBJ1-2	NA	once	TGCAGCGCCTCAACCCAGGGAAACTATGGCTACACCTTC	CSASTQGNYGYTF
TRBV7-2	TRBJ2-3	NA	NA	TGTGCCAGCAGCTTAGTTACTAGTCATCTTAGCACAGATACGCAGTATTTT	CASSLVTSHLSTDTQYF
TRBV30	TRBJ2-3	NA	NA	TGTGCCTGGAGTGTGTTTAGTGACAGACACACAGATACGCAGTATTTT	CAWSVFSDRHTDTQYF
TRBV5-1	TRBJ1-2	TRBD1	NA	TGCGCCAGCAGCCCGGGACAGGGTGCGAACTATGGCTACACCTTC	CASSPGQGANYGYTF
TRBV5-1	TRBJ1-1	NA	few	TGCGCCAGCAGCTTCCTACAGATGAACACTGAAGCTTTCTTT	CASSFLQMNTEAFF
TRBV30	TRBJ2-5	NA	NA	TGTGCCTGGAGTAGGGGGGCCACCCAAGAGACCCAGTACTTC	CAWSRGATQETQYF
TRBV4-1	TRBJ1-2	NA	NA	TGCGCCAGCAGCCAAGAAGCGGGGGCGCTAGAATTTCGTGGCTACACCTTC	CASSQEAGALEFRGYTF
TRBV27	TRBJ2-7	TRBD1	NA	TGTGCCAGCAGTTTAGGCAGGGGGCCAACCTACGAGCAGTACTTC	CASSLGRGPTYEQYF
TRBV20-1	TRBJ1-2	NA	NA	TGCAGTGTAGGGCAGGGAGCGGGCTACACCTTC	CSVGQGAGYTF
TRBV11-1	TRBJ1-5	NA	few	TGTGCCAGCAGCCTAGCGACAGGTCAGCCCCAGCATTTT	CASSLATGQPQHF
TRBV4-3	TRBJ2-1	TRBD1	NA	TGCGCCAGCAGCCAAGCTAGTACCGGGACAGGGATTTACAATGAGCAGTTCTTC	CASSQASTGTGIYNEQFF
TRBV13	TRBJ2-5	NA	NA	TGTGCCAGCAGCTTAAAAGGGGCCCAGGGGGGTGAGACCCAGTACTTC	CASSLKGAQGGETQYF
TRBV5-4	TRBJ1-1	NA	NA	TGTGCCAGCAGCTTGGGGGGACTGGGCACTGAAGCTTTCTTT	CASSLGGLGTEAFF
TRBV7-9	TRBJ2-1	NA	NA	TGTGCCAGCAGCGGGACGGGCTCCTACAATGAGCAGTTCTTC	CASSGTGSYNEQFF
TRBV27	TRBJ1-1	NA	NA	TGTGCCAGCAGCCAGATTACAGGGATGGGGGGCATGAACACTGAAGCTTTCTTT	CASSQITGMGGMNTEAFF
TRBV4-1	TRBJ2-3	NA	NA	TGCGCCAGCAGCCAACAAAATTCCCCGTCAGGGGATACGCAGTATTTT	CASSQQNSPSGDTQYF
TRBV5-1	TRBJ1-2	TRBD1	few	TGCGCCAGCAGCTTTGGGACAGGGGGCGACTATGGCTACACCTTC	CASSFGTGGDYGYTF
TRBV30	TRBJ2-7	NA	NA	TGTGCCTGGAGCGCTGGGACCTACGAGCAGTACTTC	CAWSAGTYEQYF
TRBV13	TRBJ2-3	NA	NA	TGTGCCAGCAGCCGGACTAACAAGTTCACAGATACGCAGTATTTT	CASSRTNKFTDTQYF
TRBV21-1	TRBJ2-3	NA	many	TGTGCCAGCAGCAAACTCCTAGCGGGGGGCACAGATACGCAGTATTTT	CASSKLLAGGTDTQYF
TRBV27	TRBJ2-7	TRBD2	NA	TGTGCCAGCAGTGGAGCGGGGGGTCCCTACGAGCAGTACTTC	CASSGAGGPYEQYF
TRBV9	TRBJ2-3	NA	many	TGTGCCAGCAGTGAAAGAGCCACTAGCACCGGCACAGATACGCAGTATTTT	CASSERATSTGTDTQYF
TRBV7-2	TRBJ1-6	NA	NA	TGTGCCAGCAGCTTAGTCAGGGTGGGCTCACCCCTCCACTTT	CASSLVRVGSPLHF
TRBV11-2	TRBJ1-4	NA	few	TGTGCCAGCAGGCCTTGGGGGGGCAGAGATGAAAAACTGTTTTTT	CASRPWGGRDEKLFF
TRBV30	TRBJ1-3	NA	few	TGTGCCTGCCAGGACGCTCTCTCTGGAAACACCATATATTTT	CACQDALSGNTIYF
TRBV10-2	TRBJ1-1	NA	few	TGCGCCAGCAGCGAACAGGAGAACACTGAAGCTTTCTTT	CASSEQENTEAFF
TRBV27	TRBJ2-2	TRBD1	few	TGTGCCAGCACTCGACAGGGAAGCACCGGGGAGCTGTTTTTT	CASTRQGSTGELFF
TRBV30	TRBJ2-5	NA	NA	TGTGCCTGGAGTCATGACGGGACCCCCTCGCGAGAGACCCAGTACTTC	CAWSHDGTPSRETQYF
TRBV19	TRBJ1-2	NA	few	TGTGCCAGTCTGGACATCTATGGCTACACCTTC	CASLDIYGYTF
TRBV11-1	TRBJ2-1	TRBD2	NA	TGTGCCAGCAGCTTAGGGGGGGGACTCCCCTACAATGAGCAGTTCTTC	CASSLGGGLPYNEQFF
TRBV5-1	TRBJ2-4	NA	NA	TGCGCCAGCAGCTTGGAGGCAGGGAAAGGCAAAAACATTCAGTACTTC	CASSLEAGKGKNIQYF
TRBV6-5	TRBJ1-1	NA	NA	TGTGCCAGCAGTTACCGCGCGAAAGCTTTCTTT	CASSYRAKAFF
TRBV5-1	TRBJ2-6	NA	NA	TGCGCCAGCAGCGCAATGAGTACTGGGGCCAACGTCCTGACTTTC	CASSAMSTGANVLTF
TRBV29-1	TRBJ1-1	NA	NA	TGCAGCGTTATTGGACAGATAGGCACTGAAGCTTTCTTT	CSVIGQIGTEAFF
TRBV29-1	TRBJ2-2	NA	NA	TGCAGCGTTGTAGGTTTCGAGTACGGGGAGCTGTTTTTT	CSVVGFEYGELFF
TRBV27	TRBJ1-1	NA	NA	TGTGCCAGCAGTCCCCGACCTAACACTGAAGCTTTCTTT	CASSPRPNTEAFF
TRBV13	TRBJ1-3	NA	NA	TGTGCCAGCAGCCGGGCGCTAGGCTCTGGAAACACCATATATTTT	CASSRALGSGNTIYF
TRBV29-1	TRBJ2-5	TRBD1	NA	TGCAGCGTTACAGGGGAAGAGACCCAGTACTTC	CSVTGEETQYF